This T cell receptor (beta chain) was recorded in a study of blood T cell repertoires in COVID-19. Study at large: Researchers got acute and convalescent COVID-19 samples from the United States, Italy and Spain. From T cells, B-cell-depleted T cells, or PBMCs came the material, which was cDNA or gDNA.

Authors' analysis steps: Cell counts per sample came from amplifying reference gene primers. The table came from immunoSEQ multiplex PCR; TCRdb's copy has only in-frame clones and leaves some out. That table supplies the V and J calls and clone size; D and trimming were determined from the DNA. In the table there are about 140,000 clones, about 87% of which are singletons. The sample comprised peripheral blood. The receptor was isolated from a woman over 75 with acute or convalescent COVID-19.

The CDR3 DNA sequence: TGTGCCAGCAGCCCCGGACAGGGGCCACCGCAAGAACTGTTTTTT. Protein: CASSPGQGPPQELFF. The chain uses TRBV7-9 and TRBJ1-4; 9 bases match TRBD1. Germline loops: CDR1 SEHNR, CDR2 FQNEAQ (reference sequence). Losses at the gene ends were 5 bases for V and 12 bases for J; bases not matched to a gene: 13. The CDR3 is 15 amino acids.